This TCR beta chain stems from a study of T cell repertoires in cytomegalovirus infection. TCRdb recomputed calls from the reads with MiXCR, one row per CDR3 protein. Of about 920,000 distinct CDR3 sequences in the sample, 31% were seen once. With regard to this clonotype: As yet, its antigen is unknown.

CDR1 is MNHEY, CDR2 SMNVEV, per germline (reference sequence). The V end lost 6 bases, the J end lost 2 bases, and 17 bases lay between the germline ends. This CDR3 has 16 amino acids. Specimen: cultured CD8+ T cells from PBMCs, collected from culture after CMV antigen stimulation. This clonotype originated in a human donor in good health (CMV status not recorded). Some clones in this sample may be carry-over from other donors' samples. The V call is TRBV27, the J call TRBJ2-1; D is unresolved. Here the CDR3 DNA reads TGTGCCAGCAGCCTAAGGGTTCCTAATGCCTACAATGAGCAGTTCTTC. As protein: CASSLRVPNAYNEQFF.